This TCR beta chain is drawn from a study of cytomegalovirus exposure and HLA in healthy donors. Study overall: A later analysis reported the 120 validation repertoires used the same platform as the approximately 660 first-cohort repertoires.

As regards this clone: Its antigen is still unknown.

Clones were read by immunoSEQ multiplex PCR, and TCRdb kept only the in-frame ones, dropping some. This sample has roughly 300,000 clones, with approximately 90% found just once. General study findings and limits: The study designated roughly 160 TCR beta chains cytomegalovirus-associated. The majority of TCR sequences were rare, yet some public TCRs appeared in many donors.

This TCR was recovered from a woman younger than 35 in good health and CMV-seronegative. Sequencing input: PBMCs.

In DNA form, the CDR3 reads TGTGCCAGCAGTTGGACTACTTACGAGCAGTACTTC. It yields the protein CASSWTTYEQYF. The V call is TRBV2, the J call TRBJ2-7, with a tentative D call TRBD2 (6 bases). V lost 5 bases, J lost 4 bases, and 9 bases lay in between. The CDR3 loop spans 12 amino acids. Germline V CDR1 and CDR2: SNHLY, FYNNEI.